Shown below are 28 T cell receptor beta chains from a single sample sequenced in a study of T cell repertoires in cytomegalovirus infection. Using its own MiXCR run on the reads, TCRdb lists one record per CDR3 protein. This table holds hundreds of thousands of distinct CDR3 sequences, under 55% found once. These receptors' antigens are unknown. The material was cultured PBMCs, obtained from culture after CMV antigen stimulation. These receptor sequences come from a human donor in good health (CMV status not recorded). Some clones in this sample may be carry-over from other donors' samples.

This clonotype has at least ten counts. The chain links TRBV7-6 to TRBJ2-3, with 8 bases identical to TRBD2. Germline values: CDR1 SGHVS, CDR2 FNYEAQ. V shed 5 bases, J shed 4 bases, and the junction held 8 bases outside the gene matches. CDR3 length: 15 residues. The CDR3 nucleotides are TGTGCCAGCAGCCGAAGCGGGAGAATCGCAGATACGCAGTATTTT. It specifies CASSRSGRIADTQYF.

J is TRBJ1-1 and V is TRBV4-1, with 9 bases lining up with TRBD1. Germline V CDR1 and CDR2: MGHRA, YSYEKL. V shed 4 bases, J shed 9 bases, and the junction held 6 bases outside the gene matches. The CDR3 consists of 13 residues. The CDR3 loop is CASSPAQGAQAFF. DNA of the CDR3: TGCGCCAGCAGCCCGGCACAGGGGGCGCAAGCTTTCTTT.

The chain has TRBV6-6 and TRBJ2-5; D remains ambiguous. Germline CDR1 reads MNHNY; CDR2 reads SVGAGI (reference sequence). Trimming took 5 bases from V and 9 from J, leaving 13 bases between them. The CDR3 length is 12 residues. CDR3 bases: TGTGCCAGCAGTCTTAGGCCTCCGGCCCAGTACTTC. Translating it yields CASSLRPPAQYF.

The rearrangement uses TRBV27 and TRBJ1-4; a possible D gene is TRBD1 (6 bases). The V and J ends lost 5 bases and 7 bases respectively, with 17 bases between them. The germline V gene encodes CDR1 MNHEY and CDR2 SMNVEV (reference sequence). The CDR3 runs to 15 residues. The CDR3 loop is CASSPRSGAGEKLFF. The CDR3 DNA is TGTGCCAGCAGTCCAAGATCGGGGGCCGGTGAAAAACTGTTTTTT.

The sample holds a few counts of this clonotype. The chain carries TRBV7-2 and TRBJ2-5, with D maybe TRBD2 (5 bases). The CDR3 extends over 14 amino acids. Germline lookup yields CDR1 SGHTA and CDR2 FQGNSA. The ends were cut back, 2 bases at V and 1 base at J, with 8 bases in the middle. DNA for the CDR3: TGTGCCAGCAGCTTAAGCGGAGTCCAAGAGACCCAGTACTTC. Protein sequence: CASSLSGVQETQYF.

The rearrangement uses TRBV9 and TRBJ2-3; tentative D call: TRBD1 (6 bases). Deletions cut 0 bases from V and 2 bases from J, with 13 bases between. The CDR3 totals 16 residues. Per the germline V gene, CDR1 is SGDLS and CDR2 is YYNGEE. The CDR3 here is CASSVVPAGVTDTQYF. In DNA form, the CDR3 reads TGTGCCAGCAGCGTAGTCCCCGCAGGGGTCACAGATACGCAGTATTTT.

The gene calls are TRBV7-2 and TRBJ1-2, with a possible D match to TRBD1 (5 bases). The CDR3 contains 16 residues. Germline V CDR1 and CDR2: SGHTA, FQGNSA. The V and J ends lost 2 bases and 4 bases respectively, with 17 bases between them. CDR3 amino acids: CASSLSWDGPSYGYTF. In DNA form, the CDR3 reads TGTGCCAGCAGCTTATCCTGGGACGGGCCCTCCTATGGCTACACCTTC.

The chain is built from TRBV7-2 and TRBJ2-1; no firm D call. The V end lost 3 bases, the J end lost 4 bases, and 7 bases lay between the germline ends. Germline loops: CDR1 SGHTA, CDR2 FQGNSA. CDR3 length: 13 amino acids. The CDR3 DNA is TGTGCCAGCAGCTTTCAGGTTTACAATGAGCAGTTCTTC. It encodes CASSFQVYNEQFF.

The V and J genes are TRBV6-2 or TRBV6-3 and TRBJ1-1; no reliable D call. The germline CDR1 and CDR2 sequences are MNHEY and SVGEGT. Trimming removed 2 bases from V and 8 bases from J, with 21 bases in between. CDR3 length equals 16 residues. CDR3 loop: CASSYAGSPNGPEAFF. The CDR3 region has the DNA TGTGCCAGCAGTTACGCGGGGTCCCCGAACGGCCCGGAAGCTTTCTTT.

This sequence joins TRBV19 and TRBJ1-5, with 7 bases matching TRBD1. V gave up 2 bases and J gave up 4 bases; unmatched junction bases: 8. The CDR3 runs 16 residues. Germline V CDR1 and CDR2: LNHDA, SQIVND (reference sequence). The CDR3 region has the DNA TGTGCCAGTAGTATATACGGCCAGGGGGGGAATCAGCCCCAGCATTTT. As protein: CASSIYGQGGNQPQHF.

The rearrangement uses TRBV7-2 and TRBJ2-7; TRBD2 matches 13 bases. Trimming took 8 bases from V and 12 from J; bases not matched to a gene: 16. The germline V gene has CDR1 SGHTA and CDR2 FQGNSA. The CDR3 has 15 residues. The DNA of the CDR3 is TGTGCCAGCCCCAAACCAGGACTAGCGGGAGACCAGTGGTACTTC. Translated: CASPKPGLAGDQWYF.

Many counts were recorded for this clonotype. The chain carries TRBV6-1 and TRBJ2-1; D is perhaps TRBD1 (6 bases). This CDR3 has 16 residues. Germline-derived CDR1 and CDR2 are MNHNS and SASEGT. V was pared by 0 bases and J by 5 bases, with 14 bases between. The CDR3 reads CASSEAWTEHHNEQFF. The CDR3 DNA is TGTGCCAGCAGTGAAGCATGGACAGAGCACCACAATGAGCAGTTCTTC.

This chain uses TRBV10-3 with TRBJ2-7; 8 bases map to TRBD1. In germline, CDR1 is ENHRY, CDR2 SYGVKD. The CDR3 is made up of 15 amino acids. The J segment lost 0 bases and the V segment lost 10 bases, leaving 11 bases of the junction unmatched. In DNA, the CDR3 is TGTGCCACCACTGCCGGGGACAGGAGCTCCTACGAGCAGTACTTC. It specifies CATTAGDRSSYEQYF.

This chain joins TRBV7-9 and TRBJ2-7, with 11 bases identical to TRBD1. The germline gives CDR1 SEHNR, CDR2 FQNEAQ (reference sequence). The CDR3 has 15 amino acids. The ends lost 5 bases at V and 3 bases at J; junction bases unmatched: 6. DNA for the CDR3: TGTGCCAGCAGCCGGTGGACAGGGGGCATCTACGAGCAGTACTTC. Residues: CASSRWTGGIYEQYF.

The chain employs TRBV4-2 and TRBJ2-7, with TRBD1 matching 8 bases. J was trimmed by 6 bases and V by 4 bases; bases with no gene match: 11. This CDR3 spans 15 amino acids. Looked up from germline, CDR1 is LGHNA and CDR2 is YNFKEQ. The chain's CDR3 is CASSRGQGLRSEQYF. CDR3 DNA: TGTGCCAGCAGCCGAGGACAGGGCCTCCGAAGCGAGCAGTACTTC.

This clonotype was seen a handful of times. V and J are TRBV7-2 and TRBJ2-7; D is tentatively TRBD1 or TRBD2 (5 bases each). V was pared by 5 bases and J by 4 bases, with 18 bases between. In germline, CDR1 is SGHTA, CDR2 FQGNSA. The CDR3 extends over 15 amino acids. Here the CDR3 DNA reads TGTGCCAGCAGCCCCTCCGGGACCGCAGGGTACGAGCAGTACTTC. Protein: CASSPSGTAGYEQYF.

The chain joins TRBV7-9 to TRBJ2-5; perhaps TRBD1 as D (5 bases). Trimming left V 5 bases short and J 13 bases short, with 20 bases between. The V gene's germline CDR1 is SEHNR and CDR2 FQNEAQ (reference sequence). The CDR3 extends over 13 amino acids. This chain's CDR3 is CASSGSSLGPVYF. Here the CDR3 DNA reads TGTGCCAGCAGCGGATCCTCTTTGGGGCCCGTGTACTTC.

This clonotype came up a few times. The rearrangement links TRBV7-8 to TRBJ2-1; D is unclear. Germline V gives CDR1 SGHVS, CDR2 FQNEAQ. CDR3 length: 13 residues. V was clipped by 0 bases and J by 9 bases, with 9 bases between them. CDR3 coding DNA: TGTGCCAGCAGCTTAGCCGGCCGAGGTGAGCAGTTCTTC. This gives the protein CASSLAGRGEQFF.

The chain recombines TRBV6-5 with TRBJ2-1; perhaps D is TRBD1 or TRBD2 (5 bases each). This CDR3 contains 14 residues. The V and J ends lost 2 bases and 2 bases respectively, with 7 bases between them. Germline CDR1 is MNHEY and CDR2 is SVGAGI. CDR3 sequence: CASSYTGPYNEQFF. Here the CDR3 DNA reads TGTGCCAGCAGTTACACGGGGCCCTACAATGAGCAGTTCTTC.

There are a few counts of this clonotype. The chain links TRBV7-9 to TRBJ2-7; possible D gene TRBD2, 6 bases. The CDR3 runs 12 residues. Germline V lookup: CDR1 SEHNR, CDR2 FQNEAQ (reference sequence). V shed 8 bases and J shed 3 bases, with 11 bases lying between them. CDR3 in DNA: TGTGCCAGCGGGACTGGGGGCTACGAGCAGTACTTC. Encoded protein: CASGTGGYEQYF.

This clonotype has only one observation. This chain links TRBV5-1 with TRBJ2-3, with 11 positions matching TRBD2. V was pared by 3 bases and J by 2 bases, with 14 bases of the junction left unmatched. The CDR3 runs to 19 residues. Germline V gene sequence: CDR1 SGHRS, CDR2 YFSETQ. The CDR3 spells CASSSGGLAGGLITDTQYF. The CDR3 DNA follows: TGCGCCAGCAGCTCTGGAGGCCTAGCGGGGGGCCTTATCACAGATACGCAGTATTTT.

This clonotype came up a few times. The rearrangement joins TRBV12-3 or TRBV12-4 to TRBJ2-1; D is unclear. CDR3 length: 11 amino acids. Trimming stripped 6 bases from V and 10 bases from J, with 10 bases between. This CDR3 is CASSLSLEQFF. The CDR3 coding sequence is TGTGCCAGCAGCCTATCGCTAGAGCAGTTCTTC.

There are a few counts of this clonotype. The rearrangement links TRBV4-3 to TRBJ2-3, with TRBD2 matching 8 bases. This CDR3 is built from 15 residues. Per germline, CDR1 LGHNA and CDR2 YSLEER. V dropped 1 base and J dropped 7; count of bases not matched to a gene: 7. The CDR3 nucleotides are TGCGCCAGCAGCCAAGGCGGGACTAGTGTGTATACGCAGTATTTT. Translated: CASSQGGTSVYTQYF.

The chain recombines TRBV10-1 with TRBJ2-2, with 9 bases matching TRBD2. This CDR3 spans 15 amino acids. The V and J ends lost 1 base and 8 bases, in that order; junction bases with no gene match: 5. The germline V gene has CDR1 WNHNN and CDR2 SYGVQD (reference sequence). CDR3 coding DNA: TGCGCCAGCAGTGAGTTGCGGGAGGGAAGAGGGGAGCTGTTTTTT. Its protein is CASSELREGRGELFF.

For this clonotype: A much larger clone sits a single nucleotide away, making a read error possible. The CDR3 sequence is CASSYTSGSTDTQYF. CDR3 bases: TGTGCCAGCAGCTACACTAGCGGGAGCACAGATACGCAGTATTTT. The rearrangement joins TRBV7-2 to TRBJ2-3, with 9 bases matching TRBD2. This CDR3 has 15 residues. Germline assignment: CDR1 SGHTA and CDR2 FQGNSA. The junction had 2 bases not matched to a gene; V was cut back by 4 bases and J by 0 bases. Together with reference TRBV7-2 and TRBJ2-3, the CDR3 gives the full variable domain: GAGVSQSPSNKVTEKGKDVELRCDPISGHTALYWYRQSLGQGLEFLIYFQGNSAPDKSGLPSDRFSAERTGGSVSTLTIQRTQQEDSAVYLCASSYTSGSTDTQYFGPGTRLTVL.

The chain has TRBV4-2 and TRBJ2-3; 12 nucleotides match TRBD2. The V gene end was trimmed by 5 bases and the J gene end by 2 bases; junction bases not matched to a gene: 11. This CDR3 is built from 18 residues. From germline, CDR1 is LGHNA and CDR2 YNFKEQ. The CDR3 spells CASSGLQLAGGFTDTQYF. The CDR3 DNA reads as TGTGCCAGCAGCGGCCTCCAACTAGCGGGGGGATTCACAGATACGCAGTATTTT.

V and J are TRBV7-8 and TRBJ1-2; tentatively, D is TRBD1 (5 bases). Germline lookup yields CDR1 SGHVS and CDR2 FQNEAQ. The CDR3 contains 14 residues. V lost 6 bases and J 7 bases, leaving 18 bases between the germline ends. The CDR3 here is CASRPVLGEGGYTF. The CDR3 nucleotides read TGTGCCAGCAGACCGGTTTTAGGGGAAGGTGGCTACACCTTC.

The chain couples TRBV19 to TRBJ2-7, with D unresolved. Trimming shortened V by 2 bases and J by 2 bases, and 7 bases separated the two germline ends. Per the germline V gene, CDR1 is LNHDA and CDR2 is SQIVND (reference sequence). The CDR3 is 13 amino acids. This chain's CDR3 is CASSIMGTYEQYF. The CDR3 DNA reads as TGTGCCAGTAGTATAATGGGGACCTACGAGCAGTACTTC.